The T cell receptor (beta chain) described here comes from a study of patients and donors after allogeneic stem cell transplantation. Each CDR3 protein gets one entry after TCRdb re-called the RT-PCR reads with MiXCR. The data contain about 960,000 distinct CDR3 sequences, about 20% of them singletons. The CDR3 is 14 amino acids. With V trimmed by 6 bases and J by 7 bases, 9 bases remained unmatched. The genes are TRBV12-3 or TRBV12-4 and TRBJ2-5; the match to TRBD2 covers 9 bases. This clonotype was obtained from a human donor who was either an allogeneic HSCT recipient or a stem cell or donor lymphocyte infusion donor (not recorded which). It is not recorded whose cells these are; they may come from a transplant donor. Material: blood, either unsorted or a sorted T cell fraction (not recorded which). CDR3 region: CASRLGTSYGTQYF. In DNA form, the CDR3 reads TGTGCCAGCAGGCTCGGGACTAGCTACGGGACCCAGTACTTC.